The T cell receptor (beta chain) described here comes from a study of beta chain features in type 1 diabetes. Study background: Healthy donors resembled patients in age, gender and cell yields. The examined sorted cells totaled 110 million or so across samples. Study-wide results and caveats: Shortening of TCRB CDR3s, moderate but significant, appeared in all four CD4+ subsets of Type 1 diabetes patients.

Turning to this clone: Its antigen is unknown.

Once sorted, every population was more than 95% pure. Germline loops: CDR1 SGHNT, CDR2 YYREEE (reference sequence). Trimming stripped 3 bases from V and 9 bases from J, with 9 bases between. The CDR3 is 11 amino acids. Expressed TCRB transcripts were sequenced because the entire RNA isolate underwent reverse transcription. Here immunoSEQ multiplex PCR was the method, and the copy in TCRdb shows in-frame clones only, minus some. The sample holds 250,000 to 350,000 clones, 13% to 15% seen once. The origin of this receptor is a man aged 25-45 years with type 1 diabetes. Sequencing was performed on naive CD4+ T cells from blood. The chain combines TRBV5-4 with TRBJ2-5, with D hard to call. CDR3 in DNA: TGTGCCAGCAGCTCCGAGGTCGCCCAGTACTTC. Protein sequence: CASSSEVAQYF.